This entry concerns a single T cell receptor beta chain. Antigen unknown. This entry comes from a study of T cell repertoires in cytomegalovirus infection. Study in general: Both CMV infection and a matching HLA type were indicated by public TCR beta signatures. Study results and limitations: Individuals carrying CMV plus the relevant HLA were identified by cumulative frequency of public TCR beta families. HLA-C-restricted CMV clonotypes gave the most frequent clonotype in two of eight donors.

TCRdb itself ran the reads through MiXCR, one entry per CDR3 protein. In the table there are approximately 700,000 distinct CDR3 sequences, approximately 34% of which are singletons. J gave up 2 bases and V 7 bases, and 6 bases lay outside the gene matches. CDR1 MNHNY and CDR2 SVGAGI come from the germline V gene (reference sequence). This CDR3 contains 16 residues. The chain couples TRBV6-6 to TRBJ2-6; TRBD1 agrees at 9 bases. This clonotype was sampled from a human donor in good health (CMV status not recorded). Some clones in this sample may be carry-over from other donors' samples. Material: PBMCs. The CDR3: CASNIQGAAGANVLTF. The CDR3 nucleotides read TGTGCCAGCAATATACAGGGGGCCGCTGGGGCCAACGTCCTGACTTTC.